The subject of this entry is one T cell receptor (beta chain). The CDR3 totals 14 residues. V was cut by 0 bases and J by 4 bases, with 9 bases left in between. Germline V gene data show CDR1 as LGHDT and CDR2 as YNNKEL (reference sequence). This specimen belongs to a study of blood T cell repertoires in COVID-19. Per the authors' pipeline: Nucleated cell number was recorded as an estimate derived from reference gene primer amplification. The data were produced by immunoSEQ multiplex PCR, yet TCRdb's version contains in-frame clones alone and is incomplete. V and J calls and clone size follow that table, whereas D and trimming were derived from the DNA. The data show 95,000 to 150,000 clones, 60% to 85% seen once.

The chain recombines TRBV3-1 (or the pseudogene TRBV3-2) with TRBJ1-2; D gene ambiguous. This clonotype was sampled from a human donor with acute or convalescent COVID-19. The donor label of this sample is uncertain. Material: peripheral blood. The CDR3 nucleotides read TGTGCCAGCAGCCAAGATCGAACGGGCTATGGCTACACCTTC. It yields the protein CASSQDRTGYGYTF.